These 4 T cell receptor beta chains were sequenced from one sample in a study of technical replicates of blood from a few donors. Profiling relied on immunoSEQ multiplex PCR, and the TCRdb table lists in-frame clones only, not all of them. The sample yields under 55,000 clones, about 96% seen once. Sequencing was performed on T cells isolated from PBMCs. The receptors come from a human donor in good health.

The rearrangement uses TRBV15 and TRBJ2-7; 7 nucleotides agree with TRBD1. The germline V gene encodes CDR1 LNHNV and CDR2 YYDKDF (reference sequence). After removal of 3 bases from V and 5 bases from J, the junction contained 7 bases not matched to a gene. This CDR3 contains 14 residues. CDR3 DNA: TGTGCCACCAGCAGCAACAGGGGTAGCGACGAGCAGTACTTC. Protein product: CATSSNRGSDEQYF.

This clone is medium-sized within its sample. The chain recombines TRBV19 with TRBJ1-2, with D uncertain. V was pared by 5 bases and J by 8 bases, with 15 bases between. Germline V CDR1 and CDR2: LNHDA, SQIVND (reference sequence). The CDR3 extends over 13 amino acids. CDR3 coding DNA: TGTGCCAGTAGTGTGACTACGAAAGGGGGCTACACCTTC. Translation gives CASSVTTKGGYTF.

The sample holds one count of this clone. V usage is TRBV12-5 and J usage is TRBJ2-3, with 10 bases aligning to TRBD1. CDR3 length equals 15 residues. Per germline, CDR1 LGHNT and CDR2 FRNRAP. V lost 3 bases and J lost 4; bases outside the gene matches: 4. This CDR3 is CASGFGQGEADTQYF. The CDR3 DNA reads as TGTGCTAGTGGTTTTGGACAGGGGGAAGCAGATACGCAGTATTTT.

The chain employs TRBV15 and TRBJ1-1, with no clear D. CDR3 size: 12 residues. The ends were cut back, 6 bases at V and 3 bases at J, with 8 bases in the middle. Germline values: CDR1 LNHNV, CDR2 YYDKDF (reference sequence). The CDR3 coding sequence is TGTGCCACCAGTTCTCTTTACACTGAAGCTTTCTTT. Translated: CATSSLYTEAFF.